A single sample is the source of the 27 T cell receptor beta chains below, sequenced in a study of T cells in Graves' hyperthyroidism and ophthalmopathy. It was RNA transcripts that yielded the amplified TCR beta CDR3 regions. The TCR CDR3 first-round RT-PCR relied on the HTBI primer set. From the multiplex PCR reads, TCRdb called clonotypes with MiXCR, one entry per CDR3 protein. The sample has about 710,000 distinct CDR3 sequences; about a sixth are singletons. Source material: blood. The receptors originated from a man younger than 35 with Graves' hyperthyroidism.

This clonotype turned up a few times. The chain couples TRBV9 to TRBJ2-1, with D maybe TRBD2 (7 bases). The CDR3 loop spans 18 amino acids. Per germline, CDR1 SGDLS and CDR2 YYNGEE. V lost 0 bases to trimming and J lost 4 bases, with 20 bases between them. The CDR3 region has the DNA TGTGCCAGCAGCGTAGCTAGAGGGGGGAGGGGGGATTACAATGAGCAGTTCTTC. Its protein product is CASSVARGGRGDYNEQFF.

The CDR3 loop is CAISEDRGYNEQFF. The CDR3 DNA reads TGTGCCATCAGTGAGGACAGGGGGTACAATGAGCAGTTCTTC. The chain has TRBV10-3 and TRBJ2-1; 9 nucleotides line up with TRBD1. The CDR3 has 14 residues. CDR1 ENHRY and CDR2 SYGVKD come from the germline V gene. The junction had 0 bases not matched to a gene; V was cut back by 2 bases and J by 4 bases.

The V and J genes are TRBV29-1 and TRBJ2-1; D uncertain. Germline CDR1 and CDR2: SQVTM and ANQGSEA. V lost 0 bases and J lost 0, with 24 bases in between. The CDR3 contains 20 residues. The CDR3 nucleotides are TGCAGCGTTGAAGATGGGTGGGCGACCGGTGAACATAGCTCCTACAATGAGCAGTTCTTC. It specifies CSVEDGWATGEHSSYNEQFF.

This clonotype was observed a handful of times. The chain couples TRBV6-1 to TRBJ2-7; TRBD1 aligns across 7 bases. This CDR3 region has 15 residues. The junction had 9 bases not matched to a gene; V was cut back by 5 bases and J by 2 bases. Germline V gene data show CDR1 as MNHNS and CDR2 as SASEGT. The CDR3 region is CASSWGTVDTYEQYF. The CDR3 DNA follows: TGTGCCAGCAGTTGGGGGACAGTAGACACCTACGAGCAGTACTTC.

This clonotype has ten or more counts. The V gene is TRBV9, the J gene TRBJ2-5; 9 bases agree with TRBD2. The CDR3 sequence is 16 residues long. CDR1 and CDR2 (germline): SGDLS, YYNGEE. J lost 1 base, V lost 3 bases, and 7 bases had no gene match. CDR3 sequence reads: CASSARVAGVQETQYF. DNA for the CDR3: TGTGCCAGCAGCGCTCGGGTAGCGGGAGTCCAAGAGACCCAGTACTTC.

In this sample, this clonotype turned up many times. The V and J genes are TRBV6-2 or TRBV6-3 and TRBJ2-5; possibly TRBD2 for D (5 bases). The CDR3 totals 15 residues. Germline V lookup: CDR1 MNHEY, CDR2 SVGEGT. Trimming pared 6 bases from V and 5 bases from J, leaving 19 bases between. CDR3 nucleotide sequence: TGTGCCAGCAGGGACCTAAATAGCGTCCAGGAGACCCAGTACTTC. This sequence encodes CASRDLNSVQETQYF.

At least ten counts were recorded for this clonotype. The chain couples TRBV27 to TRBJ2-3; TRBD1 aligns across 11 bases. After removal of 6 bases from V and 3 bases from J, the junction contained 5 bases not matched to a gene. In germline, CDR1 is MNHEY, CDR2 SMNVEV (reference sequence). There are 15 residues in the CDR3. This chain's CDR3 is CASSPGTGGTDTQYF. In nucleotides, the CDR3 is TGTGCCAGCAGCCCCGGGACAGGGGGTACAGATACGCAGTATTTT.

The chain couples TRBV29-1 to TRBJ2-1; D might be TRBD2 (5 bases). Germline CDR1 SQVTM, CDR2 ANQGSEA. The CDR3 runs to 15 residues. V was pared by 1 base and J by 0 bases, with 10 bases between. The CDR3 reads CSVEGTASSYNEQFF. DNA of the CDR3: TGCAGCGTTGAAGGGACTGCCAGCTCCTACAATGAGCAGTTCTTC.

This clonotype was seen at least ten times. The genes are TRBV4-2 and TRBJ1-1, with a tentative D call TRBD1 (5 bases). Germline V lookup: CDR1 LGHNA, CDR2 YNFKEQ. The V gene lost 3 bases and the J gene lost 1 base, with 9 bases spanning the gap. The CDR3 covers 14 residues. Written as DNA, the CDR3 is TGTGCCAGCAGCCAGGGACGGAAGAACACTGAAGCTTTCTTT. It specifies CASSQGRKNTEAFF.

A few counts support this clonotype. This sequence joins TRBV4-2 and TRBJ2-1; tentative D call: TRBD2 (5 bases). V was cut by 0 bases and J by 13 bases, with 13 bases left in between. Germline-derived CDR1 and CDR2 are LGHNA and YNFKEQ. The CDR3 covers 13 residues. CDR3 sequence reads: CASSQDRDGSQFF. For the CDR3, the DNA is TGTGCCAGCAGCCAAGACCGGGATGGTAGCCAGTTCTTC.

This clonotype appeared many times. This chain links TRBV28 with TRBJ2-1; the match to TRBD2 covers 14 bases. The CDR3 runs to 18 residues. The ends lost 1 base at V and 7 bases at J; junction bases unmatched: 9. Per the germline V gene, CDR1 is MDHEN and CDR2 is SYDVKM. CDR3: CASSLFSLTSGRENEQFF. CDR3 in DNA: TGTGCCAGCAGTTTATTCTCCTTGACTAGCGGGAGGGAAAATGAGCAGTTCTTC.

This clonotype was counted many times. The chain employs TRBV6-6 and TRBJ2-3, with a weak D call TRBD2 (6 bases). Germline V gene sequence: CDR1 MNHNY, CDR2 SVGAGI (reference sequence). Trimming pared 2 bases from V and 5 bases from J, leaving 14 bases between. The CDR3 contains 15 residues. Here the CDR3 DNA reads TGTGCCAGCAGTTACCGGGGGACCACCGGAGATACGCAGTATTTT. Residues: CASSYRGTTGDTQYF.

This clonotype was seen many times. This chain uses TRBV20-1 with TRBJ2-5; TRBD1 agrees at 9 bases. V lost 3 bases, J lost 2 bases, and 7 bases stayed unmatched. Germline values: CDR1 DFQATT, CDR2 SNEGSKA (reference sequence). The CDR3 runs 15 residues. The CDR3 sequence is CSARDGGQGQETQYF. In DNA, the CDR3 is TGCAGTGCTAGGGATGGGGGACAGGGACAAGAGACCCAGTACTTC.

This clonotype was seen only once. The junction departs from germline at one end; a sequencing error may be responsible. This rearrangement joins TRBV7-9 to TRBJ2-1; 9 positions agree with TRBD1. The CDR3 is made up of 15 amino acids. The germline V gene has CDR1 SEHNR and CDR2 FQNEAQ (reference sequence). The CDR3, as DNA: TGTGCCAGCAGCCCAAGAAGACAGGGGGAGGATGAGAAGTTCTTC. Protein sequence: CASSPRRQGEDEKFF.

This clonotype was picked up many times. The genes are TRBV7-2 and TRBJ2-1; TRBD2 might be the D (5 bases). The CDR3 is made up of 15 amino acids. The germline V and J ends were trimmed by 6 bases and 8 bases, with 20 bases remaining between them. Germline V gene sequence: CDR1 SGHTA, CDR2 FQGNSA. CDR3 sequence: CASSSAGSLGYEQFF. The CDR3 DNA reads as TGTGCCAGCAGTTCGGCGGGTTCCCTAGGATATGAGCAGTTCTTC.

Concerning this clonotype: This could be a read error, since a much larger clone is one nucleotide away. The rearrangement joins TRBV5-5 to TRBJ1-2; D perhaps matches TRBD1 (6 bases). This CDR3 is built from 14 residues. Trimming left V 7 bases short and J 9 bases short, with 22 bases between. Looked up from germline, CDR1 is SGHKS and CDR2 is YYEKEE (reference sequence). This chain's CDR3 is CASRQPGAPLSYTF. The CDR3 region has the DNA TGTGCCAGCCGCCAGCCGGGGGCGCCGCTTAGCTACACCTTC.

Of note for this clonotype: This could be a read error, since a much larger clone is one nucleotide away. The chain recombines TRBV6-5 with TRBJ2-2; D gene uncertain. The CDR3 is made up of 11 amino acids. The germline gives CDR1 MNHEY, CDR2 SVGAGI. CDR3 loop: CGSSSVGELFF. The DNA for the CDR3 is TGTGGCAGCAGTTCTGTCGGGGAGCTGTTTTTT.

This clonotype was recorded a few times. The V call is TRBV11-2, the J call TRBJ1-2, with D hard to call. This CDR3 comprises 13 residues. Germline values: CDR1 SGHAT, CDR2 FQNNGV. V shed 0 bases and J shed 3 bases, with 5 bases lying between them. The CDR3 sequence: CASSLDGYYGYTF. DNA for the CDR3: TGTGCCAGCAGCTTAGACGGATACTATGGCTACACCTTC.

This clonotype was observed many times. The CDR3 region has the DNA TGTGCCAGCTCACCCTCAGGGGGCTCTGGAAACACCATATATTTT. The encoded protein is CASSPSGGSGNTIYF. This sequence joins TRBV18 and TRBJ1-3, with 7 bases fitting TRBD1. CDR1 and CDR2 (germline): KGHSH, LQKENI. The junction had 2 bases not matched to a gene; V was cut back by 3 bases and J by 0 bases. There are 15 residues in the CDR3.

Ten or more counts support this clonotype. The V gene is TRBV20-1, the J gene TRBJ2-7, with 10 bases that match TRBD1. The CDR3 consists of 15 residues. V trimming: 1 base; J trimming: 5 bases; junction bases outside the gene matches: 8. The germline CDR1 and CDR2 sequences are DFQATT and SNEGSKA (reference sequence). DNA of the CDR3: TGCAGTGCTAGAGGGACTAGGGACAGGGGCAACGAGCAGTACTTC. It encodes CSARGTRDRGNEQYF.

This clonotype was seen more than once but under ten times. This chain links TRBV28 with TRBJ2-3, with D hard to call. V was pared by 6 bases and J by 2 bases, with 9 bases between. This CDR3 comprises 13 residues. Germline-derived CDR1 and CDR2 are MDHEN and SYDVKM. DNA of the CDR3: TGTGCCAGCAGACACCATACCACAGATACGCAGTATTTT. As protein: CASRHHTTDTQYF.

This clonotype was seen more than once but under ten times. The chain has TRBV3-1 and TRBJ1-2; no firm D call. V was pared by 2 bases and J by 4 bases, with 17 bases between. CDR3 size: 16 residues. Germline loops: CDR1 LGHDT, CDR2 YNNKEL (reference sequence). Written as DNA, the CDR3 is TGTGCCAGCAGCCAACACTCCGGGGAAATTGCCTATGGCTACACCTTC. The encoded protein is CASSQHSGEIAYGYTF.

In this sample, this clonotype turned up many times. V and J are TRBV28 and TRBJ1-2; D uncertain. Germline loops: CDR1 MDHEN, CDR2 SYDVKM. The CDR3 loop spans 13 amino acids. Trimming pared 3 bases from V and 4 bases from J, leaving 9 bases between. CDR3 sequence (DNA): TGTGCCAGCAGTTTTGTTACTTCCTATGGCTACACCTTC. Translated: CASSFVTSYGYTF.

This clonotype was seen ten or more times. The V call is TRBV10-3, the J call TRBJ2-1; 7 nucleotides agree with TRBD2. J lost 7 bases, V lost 8 bases, and 5 bases had no gene match. Germline V gives CDR1 ENHRY, CDR2 SYGVKD. CDR3 length equals 12 residues. The CDR3 region is CAIGRVENEQFF. CDR3 bases: TGTGCCATCGGGAGGGTCGAAAATGAGCAGTTCTTC.

This clonotype has only a few counts. The chain carries TRBV20-1 and TRBJ2-7, with D hard to call. This CDR3 comprises 13 residues. CDR1 DFQATT and CDR2 SNEGSKA come from the germline V gene (reference sequence). V lost 1 base to trimming and J lost 2 bases, with 9 bases between them. This CDR3 reads CSARVAAAYEQYF. The CDR3 DNA reads TGCAGTGCTAGAGTCGCGGCTGCCTACGAGCAGTACTTC.

This clonotype was detected ten times or more. This chain joins TRBV7-9 and TRBJ2-5; TRBD1 aligns across 7 bases. The junction had 12 bases not matched to a gene; V was cut back by 4 bases and J by 7 bases. Germline loops: CDR1 SEHNR, CDR2 FQNEAQ (reference sequence). The CDR3 runs 15 residues. The CDR3 DNA sequence: TGTGCCAGCAGCTCAGGACAGGAAGGGCCGAGGACCCAGTACTTC. It yields the protein CASSSGQEGPRTQYF.

This chain joins TRBV11-2 and TRBJ2-7; D remains unclear. V was pared by 5 bases and J by 2 bases, with 10 bases between. This CDR3 region has 13 residues. Germline V lookup: CDR1 SGHAT, CDR2 FQNNGV. The chain's CDR3 is CASSGYPPYEQYF. The DNA for the CDR3 is TGTGCCAGCAGCGGATACCCCCCCTACGAGCAGTACTTC.